Following are 13 T cell receptor beta chains from one sample sequenced in a study of shared clonotypes between healthy human individuals. Only in-frame clones appear in the TCRdb table, and some are missing; sequencing was by immunoSEQ multiplex PCR. This sample has some 2.1 million clones, with about 94% found just once. Only CD45RO-negative cells positively selected for CCR7 counted as naive CD8 cells, so terminally differentiated effector memory CD45RA+ cells were excluded. Sequenced sample: naive CD8+ T cells from PBMCs. The receptors here all came from a man younger than 35 in good health. Some clones in this sample may be carry-over from other donors' samples.

With regard to this clone: Other DNA sequences in the same sample also yield this CDR3. V and J are TRBV6-5 and TRBJ2-7; TRBD1 is a possible D gene (5 bases). CDR3 length: 13 residues. Deletions cut 3 bases from V and 0 bases from J, with 6 bases between. From germline, CDR1 is MNHEY and CDR2 SVGAGI. Here the CDR3 DNA reads TGTGCCAGCAGTTATGGGGCCTCCTACGAGCAGTACTTC. It is translated as CASSYGASYEQYF.

This chain links TRBV5-6 with TRBJ2-3; a weak D match, TRBD2 (6 bases). This CDR3 is 12 amino acids long. V was clipped by 0 bases and J by 9 bases, with 8 bases between them. Germline CDR1 is SGHDT and CDR2 is YYEEEE. CDR3 nucleotide sequence: TGTGCCAGCAGCTTGGGACTAGGCACGCAGTATTTT. Translated, it gives CASSLGLGTQYF.

About this clone: The identical CDR3 is also encoded by other nucleotide sequences in the sample. The chain combines TRBV19 with TRBJ1-1; D gene uncertain. V lost 6 bases, J lost 1 base, and 6 bases lay in between. Germline CDR1 LNHDA, CDR2 SQIVND (reference sequence). This CDR3 contains 12 residues. The CDR3 nucleotides read TGTGCCAGTAGGTACAAGAACACTGAAGCTTTCTTT. Translated: CASRYKNTEAFF.

CDR3 protein: CASSPKTLFEQFF. The CDR3 region has the DNA TGTGCCAGCAGCCCCAAGACCCTCTTTGAGCAGTTCTTC. This sequence joins TRBV7-9 and TRBJ2-1; D gene ambiguous. V lost 5 bases, J lost 9 bases, and 14 bases lay in between. Germline-derived CDR1 and CDR2 are SEHNR and FQNEAQ (reference sequence). The CDR3 contains 13 residues.

This chain joins TRBV9 and TRBJ2-1, with 9 nucleotides matching TRBD2. Germline CDR1 SGDLS, CDR2 YYNGEE. V was clipped by 3 bases and J by 4 bases; unmatched bases: 2. The CDR3 covers 14 residues. The CDR3 loop reads CASSGTSAYNEQFF. CDR3 nucleotides: TGTGCCAGCAGCGGGACTAGCGCTTACAATGAGCAGTTCTTC.

The chain uses TRBV27 and TRBJ1-4; D not resolved. The CDR3 runs 15 residues. Germline V CDR1 and CDR2: MNHEY, SMNVEV (reference sequence). V lost 4 bases and J lost 7, with 16 bases in between. The CDR3 sequence: CASSSPANGGEKLFF. The CDR3 DNA reads as TGTGCCAGCAGTTCCCCGGCCAATGGAGGTGAAAAACTGTTTTTT.

Turning to this clone: Other DNA sequences in the same sample also yield this CDR3. This sequence joins TRBV11-2 and TRBJ2-7, with 10 bases aligning to TRBD1. The CDR3 covers 15 residues. The germline CDR1 and CDR2 sequences are SGHAT and FQNNGV. The V segment lost 3 bases and the J segment 3 bases; nucleotides outside the gene matches: 5. As DNA, the CDR3 is TGTGCCAGCAGCTTTAGGGACAGGGGATACTACGAGCAGTACTTC. Translating it yields CASSFRDRGYYEQYF. Combining the CDR3 with reference TRBV11-2 and TRBJ2-7 gives the whole variable domain EAGVAQSPRYKIIEKRQSVAFWCNPISGHATLYWYQQILGQGPKLLIQFQNNGVVDDSQLPKDRFSAERLKGVDSTLKIQPAKLEDSAVYLCASSFRDRGYYEQYFGPGTRLTVT.

This clone occurred once. The chain uses TRBV27 and TRBJ2-1; D may be TRBD2 (6 bases). The germline CDR1 and CDR2 sequences are MNHEY and SMNVEV (reference sequence). V was trimmed by 8 bases and J by 7 bases, leaving 15 bases between them. The CDR3 is 13 amino acids. The CDR3 loop is CASEGREGNEQFF. The CDR3 nucleotides are TGTGCCAGCGAGGGGCGGGAAGGGAATGAGCAGTTCTTC.

The V and J genes are TRBV19 and TRBJ1-1, with D uncertain. CDR1 and CDR2 from the germline V gene are LNHDA and SQIVND (reference sequence). The CDR3 has 15 amino acids. V was trimmed by 5 bases and J by 1 base, leaving 14 bases between them. CDR3 sequence reads: CASSPRFWPNTEAFF. The CDR3 nucleotides are TGTGCCAGTAGTCCTCGCTTTTGGCCGAACACTGAAGCTTTCTTT. Full variable domain (missing parts from reference TRBV19 and TRBJ1-1): DGGITQSPKYLFRKEGQNVTLSCEQNLNHDAMYWYRQDPGQGLRLIYYSQIVNDFQKGDIAEGYSVSREKKESFPLTVTSAQKNPTAFYLCASSPRFWPNTEAFFGQGTRLTVV.

On this clone itself: The sample carries other DNA sequences with the same CDR3. The rearrangement links TRBV27 to TRBJ2-7; 8 positions match TRBD1. Germline values: CDR1 MNHEY, CDR2 SMNVEV (reference sequence). The ends lost 5 bases at V and 4 bases at J; junction bases unmatched: 7. The CDR3 is 14 residues long. CDR3 in DNA: TGTGCCAGCAGTATTCGGCAGGGGGCTTACGAGCAGTACTTC. This encodes CASSIRQGAYEQYF.

The J gene is TRBJ2-5, the V gene TRBV4-3; the D is unclear. Germline V gives CDR1 LGHNA, CDR2 YSLEER. Trimming left V 0 bases short and J 1 base short, with 12 bases between. The CDR3 length is 16 residues. The CDR3 DNA follows: TGCGCCAGCAGCCAAGATTTTCAAGGGATCCAAGAGACCCAGTACTTC. Protein product: CASSQDFQGIQETQYF.

The chain joins TRBV2 to TRBJ2-1; no firm D call. The CDR3 loop spans 16 amino acids. Germline V CDR1 and CDR2: SNHLY, FYNNEI. With 0 bases removed from V and 0 bases from J, the gap between germline ends came to 9 bases. CDR3 in amino acids: CASSEAAPDSYNEQFF. The CDR3 bases are TGTGCCAGCAGTGAAGCCGCCCCAGACTCCTACAATGAGCAGTTCTTC.

Here the CDR3 reads CASSPGLAGVSSGSYNEQFF. The CDR3 DNA follows: TGTGCCAGCAGCCCAGGACTAGCGGGAGTCTCGTCCGGCTCCTACAATGAGCAGTTCTTC. V gene TRBV14 combines with J gene TRBJ2-1; 13 nucleotides match TRBD2. Germline V CDR1 and CDR2: SGHDN, FVKESK. This CDR3 has 20 amino acids. V shed 4 bases and J 0 bases; nucleotides not matched to a gene: 12.